This is a list of T cell receptor beta chains from one sample in a study of identical twins. TCRdb analysed the 5' RACE reads with MiXCR anew, one entry per CDR3 protein. Here the sample spans about 200,000 distinct CDR3 sequences, roughly 9.4% being singletons. Sequencing was carried out using memory (CD45RO+) T cells sorted from blood. The receptors come from a woman aged 18-29 years in good health. Each CDR3 is given with its conserved first and last residue. A D gene is named only where the DNA matches it firmly. Clone size is given for some rows only: seen once, a few or many times, or a class if the clone is expanded.

NA	13	few	TRBV12-3/TRBV12-4	TRBJ2-6	TGTGCCAGCAGAATCTCTGGGGCCAACGTCCTGACTTTC	CASRISGANVLTF
TRBD2	15	NA	TRBV7-2	TRBJ2-7	TGTGCCAGCAGCTCGGGACTAGCGGGCCACTACGAGCAGTACTTC	CASSSGLAGHYEQYF
NA	13	NA	TRBV9	TRBJ2-5	TGTGCCAGCAGCCCCGGATTTATTGAGACCCAGTACTTC	CASSPGFIETQYF
NA	14	few	TRBV3-1	TRBJ2-1	TGTGCCAGCAGCCAGGGGTTCCCATCTAATGAGCAGTTCTTC	CASSQGFPSNEQFF
NA	18	few	TRBV27	TRBJ2-3	TGTGCCAGCAGTTTGATTGTCGATCCCGTGGCCCCGACAGATACGCAGTATTTT	CASSLIVDPVAPTDTQYF
NA	15	many	TRBV25-1	TRBJ2-1	TGTGCCAGCAGTCTCCACCGGGACACCAACAATGAGCAGTTCTTC	CASSLHRDTNNEQFF
NA	16	few	TRBV5-1	TRBJ1-3	TGCGCCAGCAGCTTGGACCCAGGTACCTCTGGAAACACCATATATTTT	CASSLDPGTSGNTIYF
NA	16	many	TRBV5-1	TRBJ2-1	TGCGCCAGCAGCTTCCAGGGGATCATCTCCTACAATGAGCAGTTCTTC	CASSFQGIISYNEQFF
NA	15	NA	TRBV12-3/TRBV12-4	TRBJ2-7	TGTGCCAGCAGTTTTAGCGCGCGGACCGCCTACGAGCAGTACTTC	CASSFSARTAYEQYF
NA	11	NA	TRBV29-1	TRBJ1-2	TGCAGCGTACGAAAGGGCCCCCACGTCACCTTC	CSVRKGPHVTF